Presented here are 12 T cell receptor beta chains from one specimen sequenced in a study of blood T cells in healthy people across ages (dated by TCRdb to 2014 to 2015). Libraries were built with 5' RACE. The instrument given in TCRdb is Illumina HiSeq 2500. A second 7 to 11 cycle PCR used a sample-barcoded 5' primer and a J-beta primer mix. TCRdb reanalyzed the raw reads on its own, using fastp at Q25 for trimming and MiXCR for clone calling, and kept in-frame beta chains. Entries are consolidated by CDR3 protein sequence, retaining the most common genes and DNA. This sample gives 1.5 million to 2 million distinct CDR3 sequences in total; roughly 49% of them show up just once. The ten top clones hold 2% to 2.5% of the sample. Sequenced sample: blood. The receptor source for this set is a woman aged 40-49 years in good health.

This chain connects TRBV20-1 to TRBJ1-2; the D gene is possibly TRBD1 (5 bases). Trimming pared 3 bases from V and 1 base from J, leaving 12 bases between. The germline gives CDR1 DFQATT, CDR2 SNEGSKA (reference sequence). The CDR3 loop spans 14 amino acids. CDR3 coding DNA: TGCAGTGCTAGTCATTCAGGGCGTAACTATGGCTACACCTTC. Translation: CSASHSGRNYGYTF.

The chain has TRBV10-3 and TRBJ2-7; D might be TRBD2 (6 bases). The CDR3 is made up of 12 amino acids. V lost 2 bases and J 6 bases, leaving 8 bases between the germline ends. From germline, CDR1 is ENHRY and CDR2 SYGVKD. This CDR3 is CAISEAGFEQYF. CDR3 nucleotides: TGTGCCATCAGTGAGGCGGGGTTCGAGCAGTACTTC.

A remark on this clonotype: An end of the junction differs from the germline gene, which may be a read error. This CDR3 is CAGSYEAGGSGYTF. The DNA for the CDR3 is TGTGCCGGCAGTTACGAGGCAGGGGGCTCTGGCTACACCTTC. The V and J genes are TRBV6-5 and TRBJ1-2; 8 positions agree with TRBD1. The CDR3 totals 14 residues. From germline, CDR1 is MNHEY and CDR2 SVGAGI.

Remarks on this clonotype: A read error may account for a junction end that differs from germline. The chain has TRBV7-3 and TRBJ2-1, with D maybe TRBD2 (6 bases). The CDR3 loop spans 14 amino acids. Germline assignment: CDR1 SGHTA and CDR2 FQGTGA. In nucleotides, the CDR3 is TGTGCCAGCAGCTTCCGGGACTCCGACAATGAGCAGTTCTTC. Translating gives CASSFRDSDNEQFF.

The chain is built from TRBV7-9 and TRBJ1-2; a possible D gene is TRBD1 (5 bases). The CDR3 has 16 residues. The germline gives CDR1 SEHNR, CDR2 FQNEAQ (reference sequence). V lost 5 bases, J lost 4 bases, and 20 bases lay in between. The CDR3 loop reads CASSAGPARHPYGYTF. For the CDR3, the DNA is TGTGCCAGCAGCGCGGGGCCGGCACGCCACCCCTATGGCTACACCTTC.

Here the CDR3 DNA reads TGTGCCAGCAAGTCGGCCCTGCGGGGCACAGATACGCAGTATTTT. The encoded protein is CASKSALRGTDTQYF. The genes are TRBV3-1 and TRBJ2-3, with a weak D call TRBD2 (5 bases). The CDR3 has 15 amino acids. CDR1 is LGHDT and CDR2 is YNNKEL in the germline V gene (reference sequence). The germline V and J ends were trimmed by 7 bases and 1 base, with 15 bases remaining between them.

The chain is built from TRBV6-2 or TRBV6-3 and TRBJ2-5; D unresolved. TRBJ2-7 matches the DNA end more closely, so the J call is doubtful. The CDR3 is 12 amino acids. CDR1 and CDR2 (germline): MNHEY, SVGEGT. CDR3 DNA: TGTGCCAGCAGTGTCGTGGGCTACGAGCAGTACTTC. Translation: CASSVVGYEQYF.

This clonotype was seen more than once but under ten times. CDR3: CASSEGQGGPALSGANVLTF. The CDR3 DNA reads as TGTGCCAGCAGTGAAGGCCAGGGTGGACCGGCGTTATCTGGGGCCAACGTCCTGACTTTC. This sequence joins TRBV6-1 and TRBJ2-6, with D possibly matching TRBD1 (5 bases). Germline V lookup: CDR1 MNHNS, CDR2 SASEGT. Trimming removed 1 base from V and 1 base from J, with 20 bases in between. There are 20 residues in the CDR3.

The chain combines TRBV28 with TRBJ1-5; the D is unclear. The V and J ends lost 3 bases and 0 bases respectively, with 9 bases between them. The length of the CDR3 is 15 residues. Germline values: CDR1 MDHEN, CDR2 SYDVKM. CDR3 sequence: CASSLPVRSNQPQHF. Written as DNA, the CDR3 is TGTGCCAGCAGTTTGCCGGTCCGTAGCAATCAGCCCCAGCATTTT.

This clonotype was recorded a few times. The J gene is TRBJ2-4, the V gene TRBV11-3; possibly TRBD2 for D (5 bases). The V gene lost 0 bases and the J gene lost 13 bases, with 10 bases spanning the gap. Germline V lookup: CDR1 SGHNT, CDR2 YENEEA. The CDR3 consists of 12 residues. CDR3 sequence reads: CASSLDLGVQYF. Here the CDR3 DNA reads TGTGCCAGCAGCTTAGATCTGGGAGTCCAGTACTTC.

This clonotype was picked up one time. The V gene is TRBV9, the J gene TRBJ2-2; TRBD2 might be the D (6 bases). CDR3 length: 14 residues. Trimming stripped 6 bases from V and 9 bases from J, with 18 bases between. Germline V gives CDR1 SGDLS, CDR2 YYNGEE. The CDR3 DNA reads TGTGCCAGCAAGGAGACTAGTGCGAAGCGGGAGCTGTTTTTT. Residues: CASKETSAKRELFF.

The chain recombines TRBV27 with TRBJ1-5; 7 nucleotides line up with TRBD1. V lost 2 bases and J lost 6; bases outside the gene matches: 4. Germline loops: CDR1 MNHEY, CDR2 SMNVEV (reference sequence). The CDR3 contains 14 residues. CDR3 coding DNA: TGTGCCAGCAGTTTAGACAGGGCAAGTCAGCCCCAGCATTTT. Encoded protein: CASSLDRASQPQHF.